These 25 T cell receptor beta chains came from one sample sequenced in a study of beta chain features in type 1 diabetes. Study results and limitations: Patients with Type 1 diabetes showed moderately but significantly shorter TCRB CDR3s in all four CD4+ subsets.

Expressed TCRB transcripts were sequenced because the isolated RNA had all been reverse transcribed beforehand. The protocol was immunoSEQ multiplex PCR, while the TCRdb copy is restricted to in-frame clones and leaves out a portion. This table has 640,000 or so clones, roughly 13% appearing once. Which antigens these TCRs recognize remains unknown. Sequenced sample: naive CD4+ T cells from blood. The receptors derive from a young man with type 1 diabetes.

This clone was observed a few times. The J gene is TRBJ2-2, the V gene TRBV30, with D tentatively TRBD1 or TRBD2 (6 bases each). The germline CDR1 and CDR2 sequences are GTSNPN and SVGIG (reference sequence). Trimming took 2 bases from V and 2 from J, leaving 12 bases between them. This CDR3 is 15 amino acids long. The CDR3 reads CAWSLWGANTGELFF. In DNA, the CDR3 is TGTGCCTGGAGTCTTTGGGGGGCAAACACCGGGGAGCTGTTTTTT.

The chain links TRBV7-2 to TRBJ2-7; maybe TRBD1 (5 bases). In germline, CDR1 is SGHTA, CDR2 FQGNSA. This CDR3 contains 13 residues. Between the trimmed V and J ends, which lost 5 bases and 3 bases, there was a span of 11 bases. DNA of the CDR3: TGTGCCAGCAGCCAAGTCCAGGGCTACGAGCAGTACTTC. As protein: CASSQVQGYEQYF.

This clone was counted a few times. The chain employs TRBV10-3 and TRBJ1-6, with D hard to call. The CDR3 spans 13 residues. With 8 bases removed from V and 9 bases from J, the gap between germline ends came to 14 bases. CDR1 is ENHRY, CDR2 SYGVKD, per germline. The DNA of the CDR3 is TGTGCCATCGGGAAGGGAGTGGGTTCACCCCTCCACTTT. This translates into CAIGKGVGSPLHF.

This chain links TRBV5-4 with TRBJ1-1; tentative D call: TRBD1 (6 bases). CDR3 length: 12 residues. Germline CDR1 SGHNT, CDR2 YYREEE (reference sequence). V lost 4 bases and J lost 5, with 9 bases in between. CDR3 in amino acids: CASSARGTEAFF. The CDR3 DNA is TGTGCCAGCAGCGCCAGGGGAACTGAAGCTTTCTTT.

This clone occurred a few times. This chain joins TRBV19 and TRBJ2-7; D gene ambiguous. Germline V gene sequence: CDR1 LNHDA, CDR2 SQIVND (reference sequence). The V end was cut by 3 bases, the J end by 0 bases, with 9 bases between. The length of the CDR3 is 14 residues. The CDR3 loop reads CASSIKSRSYEQYF. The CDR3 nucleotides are TGTGCCAGTAGTATCAAGAGCCGCTCCTACGAGCAGTACTTC.

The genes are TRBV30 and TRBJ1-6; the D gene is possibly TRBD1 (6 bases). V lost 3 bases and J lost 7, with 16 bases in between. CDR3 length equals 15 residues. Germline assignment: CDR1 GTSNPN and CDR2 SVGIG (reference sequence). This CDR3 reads CAWSPTGQGNSPLHF. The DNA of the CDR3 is TGTGCCTGGAGCCCGACTGGGCAGGGGAATTCACCCCTCCACTTT.

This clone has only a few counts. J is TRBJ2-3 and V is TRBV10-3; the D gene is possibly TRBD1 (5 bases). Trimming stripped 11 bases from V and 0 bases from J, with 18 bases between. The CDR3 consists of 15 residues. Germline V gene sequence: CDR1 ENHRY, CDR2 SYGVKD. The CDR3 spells CAAFNGQGSTDTQYF. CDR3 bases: TGTGCCGCCTTCAACGGTCAGGGAAGCACAGATACGCAGTATTTT.

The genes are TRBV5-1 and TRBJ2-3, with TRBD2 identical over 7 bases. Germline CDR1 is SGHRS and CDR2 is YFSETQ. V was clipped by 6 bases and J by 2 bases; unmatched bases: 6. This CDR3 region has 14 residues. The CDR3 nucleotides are TGCGCCAGCATGGCTAGCGGCCCCACAGATACGCAGTATTTT. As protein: CASMASGPTDTQYF.

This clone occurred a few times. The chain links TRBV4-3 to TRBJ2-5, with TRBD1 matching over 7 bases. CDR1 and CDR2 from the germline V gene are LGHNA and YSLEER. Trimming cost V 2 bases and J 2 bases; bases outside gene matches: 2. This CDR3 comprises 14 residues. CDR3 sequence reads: CASSQQTGQETQYF. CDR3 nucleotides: TGCGCCAGCAGCCAACAGACAGGGCAAGAGACCCAGTACTTC.

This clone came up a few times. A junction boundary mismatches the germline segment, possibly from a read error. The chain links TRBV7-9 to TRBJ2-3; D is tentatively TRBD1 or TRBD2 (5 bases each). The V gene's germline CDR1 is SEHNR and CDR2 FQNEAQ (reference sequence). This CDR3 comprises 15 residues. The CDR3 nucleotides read TGTGCCAGTTCTCAGCTGGGACGACGCACACATACGCAGTATTTT. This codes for CASSQLGRRTHTQYF.

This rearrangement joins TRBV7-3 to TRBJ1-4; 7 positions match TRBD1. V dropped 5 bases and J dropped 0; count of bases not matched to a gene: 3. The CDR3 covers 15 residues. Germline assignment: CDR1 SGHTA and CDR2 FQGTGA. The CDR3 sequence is CASSPGTATNEKLFF. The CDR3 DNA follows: TGTGCCAGCAGCCCGGGGACAGCAACTAATGAAAAACTGTTTTTT.

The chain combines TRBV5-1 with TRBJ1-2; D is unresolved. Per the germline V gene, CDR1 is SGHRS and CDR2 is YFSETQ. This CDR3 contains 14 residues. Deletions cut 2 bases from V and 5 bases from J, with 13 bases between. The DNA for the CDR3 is TGCGCCAGCAGCTTAAACACCGGGGAATATGGCTACACCTTC. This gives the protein CASSLNTGEYGYTF. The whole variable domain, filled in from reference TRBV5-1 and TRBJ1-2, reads KAGVTQTPRYLIKTRGQQVTLSCSPISGHRSVSWYQQTPGQGLQFLFEYFSETQRNKGNFPGRFSGRQFSNSRSEMNVSTLELGDSALYLCASSLNTGEYGYTFGSGTRLTVV.

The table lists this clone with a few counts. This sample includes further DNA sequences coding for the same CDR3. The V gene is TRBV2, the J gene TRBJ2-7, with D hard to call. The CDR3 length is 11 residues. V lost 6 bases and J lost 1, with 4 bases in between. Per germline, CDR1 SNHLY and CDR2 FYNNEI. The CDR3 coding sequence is TGTGCCAGCAGGGGATCCTACGAGCAGTACTTC. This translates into CASRGSYEQYF.

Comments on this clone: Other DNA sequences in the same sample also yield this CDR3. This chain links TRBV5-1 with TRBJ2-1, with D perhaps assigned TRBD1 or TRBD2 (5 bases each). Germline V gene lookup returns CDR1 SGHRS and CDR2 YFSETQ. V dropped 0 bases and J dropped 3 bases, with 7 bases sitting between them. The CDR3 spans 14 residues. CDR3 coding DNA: TGCGCCAGCAGCTTGGATGGGGGCTACAATGAGCAGTTCTTC. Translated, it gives CASSLDGGYNEQFF.

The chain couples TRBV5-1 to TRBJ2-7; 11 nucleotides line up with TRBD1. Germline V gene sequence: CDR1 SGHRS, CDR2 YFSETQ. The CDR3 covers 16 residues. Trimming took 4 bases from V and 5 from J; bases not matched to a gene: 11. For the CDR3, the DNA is TGCGCCAGCAGCAAGTTCAGGGGACAGGGGGACCACGAGCAGTACTTC. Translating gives CASSKFRGQGDHEQYF. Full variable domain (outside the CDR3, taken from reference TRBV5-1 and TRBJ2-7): KAGVTQTPRYLIKTRGQQVTLSCSPISGHRSVSWYQQTPGQGLQFLFEYFSETQRNKGNFPGRFSGRQFSNSRSEMNVSTLELGDSALYLCASSKFRGQGDHEQYFGPGTRLTVT.

CDR3 amino acids: CASSHSGWDQPQHF. The CDR3 DNA is TGTGCCAGCAGCCATTCAGGGTGGGATCAGCCCCAGCATTTT. The chain has TRBV5-4 and TRBJ1-5, with a tentative D call TRBD1 (5 bases). Trimming took 4 bases from V and 5 from J, leaving 13 bases between them. The V gene's germline CDR1 is SGHNT and CDR2 YYREEE (reference sequence). CDR3 length: 14 residues.

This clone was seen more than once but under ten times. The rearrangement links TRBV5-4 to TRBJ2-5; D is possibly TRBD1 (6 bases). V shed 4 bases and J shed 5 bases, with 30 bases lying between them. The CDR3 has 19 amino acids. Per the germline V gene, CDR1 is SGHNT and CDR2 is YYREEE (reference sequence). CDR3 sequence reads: CASSHPIFEQGRARETQYF. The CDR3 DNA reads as TGTGCCAGCAGCCATCCGATATTTGAACAGGGAAGGGCAAGGGAGACCCAGTACTTC. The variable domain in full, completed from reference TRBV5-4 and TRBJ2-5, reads ETGVTQSPTHLIKTRGQQVTLRCSSQSGHNTVSWYQQALGQGPQFIFQYYREEENGRGNFPPRFSGLQFPNYSSELNVNALELDDSALYLCASSHPIFEQGRARETQYFGPGTRLLVL.

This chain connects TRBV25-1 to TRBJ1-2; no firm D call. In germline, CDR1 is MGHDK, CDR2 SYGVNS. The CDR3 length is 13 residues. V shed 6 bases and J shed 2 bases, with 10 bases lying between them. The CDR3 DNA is TGTGCCAGCAGCTTCACCGAGAACTATGGCTACACCTTC. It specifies CASSFTENYGYTF.

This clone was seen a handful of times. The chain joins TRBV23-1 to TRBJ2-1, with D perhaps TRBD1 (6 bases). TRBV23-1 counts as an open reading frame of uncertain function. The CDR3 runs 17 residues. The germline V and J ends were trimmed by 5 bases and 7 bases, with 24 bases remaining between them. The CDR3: CASSRTGTTLRSNEQFF. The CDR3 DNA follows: TGCGCCAGCAGTAGAACCGGGACAACTCTAAGGTCTAATGAGCAGTTCTTC.

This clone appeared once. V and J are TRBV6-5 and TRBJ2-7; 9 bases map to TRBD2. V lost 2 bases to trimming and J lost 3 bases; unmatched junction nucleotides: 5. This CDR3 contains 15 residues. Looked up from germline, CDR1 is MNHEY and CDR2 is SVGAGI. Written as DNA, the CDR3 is TGTGCCAGCAGTTACGTTCTAGCGGGGATCTACGAGCAGTACTTC. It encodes CASSYVLAGIYEQYF.

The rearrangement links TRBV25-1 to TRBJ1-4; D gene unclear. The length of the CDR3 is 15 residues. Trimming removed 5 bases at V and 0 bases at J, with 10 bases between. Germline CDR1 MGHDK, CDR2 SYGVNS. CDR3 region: CASSYYTATNEKLFF. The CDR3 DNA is TGTGCCAGCAGTTATTACACTGCAACTAATGAAAAACTGTTTTTT.

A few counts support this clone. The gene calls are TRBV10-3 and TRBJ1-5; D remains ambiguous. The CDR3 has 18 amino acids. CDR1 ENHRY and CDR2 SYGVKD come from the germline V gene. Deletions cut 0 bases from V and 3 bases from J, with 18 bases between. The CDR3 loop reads CAISESRLLQMDNQPQHF. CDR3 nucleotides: TGTGCCATCAGTGAGTCGAGATTGTTACAGATGGACAATCAGCCCCAGCATTTT.

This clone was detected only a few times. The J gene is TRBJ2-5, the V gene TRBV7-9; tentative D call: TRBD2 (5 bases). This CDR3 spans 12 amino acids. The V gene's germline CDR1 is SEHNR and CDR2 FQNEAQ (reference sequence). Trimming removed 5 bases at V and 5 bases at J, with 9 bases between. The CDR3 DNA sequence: TGTGCCAGCAGCCCGAGGGCGGAGACCCAGTACTTC. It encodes CASSPRAETQYF.

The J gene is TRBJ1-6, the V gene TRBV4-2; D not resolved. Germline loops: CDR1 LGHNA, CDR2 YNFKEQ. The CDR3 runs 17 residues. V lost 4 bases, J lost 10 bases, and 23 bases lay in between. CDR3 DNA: TGTGCCAGCAGCCCCACCCCCGGTGAAATGATGGGATCACCCCTCCACTTT. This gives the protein CASSPTPGEMMGSPLHF.

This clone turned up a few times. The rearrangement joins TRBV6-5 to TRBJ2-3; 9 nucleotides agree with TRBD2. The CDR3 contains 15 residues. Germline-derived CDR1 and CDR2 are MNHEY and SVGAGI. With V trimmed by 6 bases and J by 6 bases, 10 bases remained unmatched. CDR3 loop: CASSPGAGGLDTQYF. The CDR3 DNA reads TGTGCCAGCAGCCCAGGGGCGGGAGGGCTCGATACGCAGTATTTT.